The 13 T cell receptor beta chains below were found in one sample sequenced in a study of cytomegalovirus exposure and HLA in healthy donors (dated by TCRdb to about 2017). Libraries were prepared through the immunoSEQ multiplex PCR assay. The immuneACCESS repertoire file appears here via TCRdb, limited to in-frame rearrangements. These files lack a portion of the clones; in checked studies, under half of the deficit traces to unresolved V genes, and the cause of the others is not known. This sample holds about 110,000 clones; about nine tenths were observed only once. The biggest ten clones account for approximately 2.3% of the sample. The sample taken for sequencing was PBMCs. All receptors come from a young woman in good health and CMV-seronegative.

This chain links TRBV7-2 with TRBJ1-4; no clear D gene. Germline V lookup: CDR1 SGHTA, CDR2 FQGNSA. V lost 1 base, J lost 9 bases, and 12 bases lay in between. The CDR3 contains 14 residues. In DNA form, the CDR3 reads TGTGCCAGCAGCTTAGGACATCCTCCGAAAAAACTGTTTTTT. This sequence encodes CASSLGHPPKKLFF.

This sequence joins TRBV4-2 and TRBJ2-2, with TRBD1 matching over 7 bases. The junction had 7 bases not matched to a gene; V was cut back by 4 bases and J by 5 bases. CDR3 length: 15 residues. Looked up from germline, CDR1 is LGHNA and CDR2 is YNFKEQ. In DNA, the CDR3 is TGTGCCAGCAGCCCTCGACAGGGTGGAACCGGGGAGCTGTTTTTT. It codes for CASSPRQGGTGELFF.

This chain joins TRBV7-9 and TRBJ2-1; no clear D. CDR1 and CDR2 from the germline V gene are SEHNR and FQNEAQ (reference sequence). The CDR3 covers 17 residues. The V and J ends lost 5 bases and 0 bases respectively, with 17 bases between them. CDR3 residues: CASSPPPGGSSYNEQFF. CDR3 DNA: TGTGCCAGCAGCCCACCGCCCGGCGGCAGCTCCTACAATGAGCAGTTCTTC.

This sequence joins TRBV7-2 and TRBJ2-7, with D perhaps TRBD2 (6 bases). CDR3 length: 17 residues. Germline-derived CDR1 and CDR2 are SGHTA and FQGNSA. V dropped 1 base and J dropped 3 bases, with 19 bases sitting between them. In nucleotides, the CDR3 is TGTGCCAGCAGCTTAGAAGCGCGGCGGGGCGCATTCTACGAGCAGTACTTC. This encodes CASSLEARRGAFYEQYF.

The CDR3 DNA reads as TGTGCCAGCAGCCCGACAGGGTTTTACAATGAGCAGTTCTTC. Translation: CASSPTGFYNEQFF. This rearrangement joins TRBV14 to TRBJ2-1; TRBD1 aligns across 7 bases. Germline V gene sequence: CDR1 SGHDN, CDR2 FVKESK. Unmatched junction bases numbered 4, after V lost 4 bases and J lost 4 bases. The length of the CDR3 is 14 residues.

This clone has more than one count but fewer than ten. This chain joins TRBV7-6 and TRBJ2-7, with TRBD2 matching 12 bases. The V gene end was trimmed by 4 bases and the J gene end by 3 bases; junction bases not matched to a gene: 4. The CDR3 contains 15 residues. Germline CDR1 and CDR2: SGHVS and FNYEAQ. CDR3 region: CASSSSGGAYYEQYF. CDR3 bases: TGTGCCAGCAGCTCTAGCGGGGGGGCCTACTACGAGCAGTACTTC.

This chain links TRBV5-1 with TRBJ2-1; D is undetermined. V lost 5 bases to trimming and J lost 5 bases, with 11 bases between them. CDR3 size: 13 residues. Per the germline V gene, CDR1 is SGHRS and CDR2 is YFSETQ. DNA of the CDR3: TGCGCCAGCAGACATTCCCAAAACAATGAGCAGTTCTTC. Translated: CASRHSQNNEQFF.

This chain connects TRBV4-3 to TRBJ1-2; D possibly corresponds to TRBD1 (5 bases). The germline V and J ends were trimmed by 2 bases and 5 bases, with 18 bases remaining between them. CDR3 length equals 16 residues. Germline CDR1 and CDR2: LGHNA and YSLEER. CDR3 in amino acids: CASSQHGHPGGYGYTF. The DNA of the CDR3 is TGCGCCAGCAGCCAACATGGACACCCCGGAGGGTATGGCTACACCTTC.

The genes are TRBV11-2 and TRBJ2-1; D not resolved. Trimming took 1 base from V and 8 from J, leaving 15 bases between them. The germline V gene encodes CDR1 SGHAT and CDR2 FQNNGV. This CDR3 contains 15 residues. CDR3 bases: TGTGCCAGCAGCTTAGTCTTGCCAACCCGGGATGAGCAGTTCTTC. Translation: CASSLVLPTRDEQFF.

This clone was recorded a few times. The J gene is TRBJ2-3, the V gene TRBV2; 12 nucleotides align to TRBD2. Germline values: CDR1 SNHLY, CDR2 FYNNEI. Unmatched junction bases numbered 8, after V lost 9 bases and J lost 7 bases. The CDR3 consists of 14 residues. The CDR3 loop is CARSSGGVDYTQYF. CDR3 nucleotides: TGTGCCAGGTCTAGCGGGGGGGTCGATTATACGCAGTATTTT. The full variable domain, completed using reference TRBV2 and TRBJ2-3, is EPEVTQTPSHQVTQMGQEVILRCVPISNHLYFYWYRQILGQKVEFLVSFYNNEISEKSEIFDDQFSVERPDGSNFTLKIRSTKLEDSAMYFCARSSGGVDYTQYFGPGTRLTVL.

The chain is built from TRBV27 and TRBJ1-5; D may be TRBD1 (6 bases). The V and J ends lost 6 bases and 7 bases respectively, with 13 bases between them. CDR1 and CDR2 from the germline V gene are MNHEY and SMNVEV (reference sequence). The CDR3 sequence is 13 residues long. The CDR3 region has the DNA TGTGCCAGCAGCCTCAGGGGTCCACAGCCCCAGCATTTT. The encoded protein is CASSLRGPQPQHF.

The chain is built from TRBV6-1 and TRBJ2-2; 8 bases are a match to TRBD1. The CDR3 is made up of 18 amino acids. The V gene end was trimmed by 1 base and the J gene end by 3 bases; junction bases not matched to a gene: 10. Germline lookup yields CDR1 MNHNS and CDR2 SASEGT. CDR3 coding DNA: TGTGCCAGCAGTGAAGGGACAGTCCCGACAGGGGACACCGGGGAGCTGTTTTTT. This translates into CASSEGTVPTGDTGELFF.

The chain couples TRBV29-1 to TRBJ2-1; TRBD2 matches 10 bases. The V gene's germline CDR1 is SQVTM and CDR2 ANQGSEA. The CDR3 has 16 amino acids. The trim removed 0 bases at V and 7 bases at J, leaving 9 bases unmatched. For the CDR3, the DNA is TGCAGCGTTGAAGAGTTCCTAGCGGGAGTTAAGAATGAGCAGTTCTTC. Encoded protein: CSVEEFLAGVKNEQFF.